Each of the 14 T cell receptor beta chains below was sequenced from the same sample in a study of graft-versus-host responses after intestinal transplantation. For these TCRs, the target antigens are not known. TCRdb keeps only in-frame clones here, not all; method: immunoSEQ multiplex PCR. There are around 97,000 clones in the sample; 90% to 95% occur only once, and approximately 0.18% lies in the top ten. The specimen was unstimulated CD4+ T cells sorted from spleen or lymph node cells, collected before transplant. The receptors shown here come from a human donor who was the organ donor for an intestinal transplant.

The chain combines TRBV5-4 with TRBJ2-2; D is uncertain. The CDR3 has 15 residues. V dropped 0 bases and J dropped 2 bases, with 8 bases sitting between them. CDR1 and CDR2 from the germline V gene are SGHNT and YYREEE (reference sequence). The CDR3 is CASSLGQPNTGELFF. CDR3 DNA: TGTGCCAGCAGCTTGGGACAACCCAACACCGGGGAGCTGTTTTTT.

The V call is TRBV5-6, the J call TRBJ1-3, with 9 bases matching TRBD1. The CDR3 has 17 residues. J was trimmed by 0 bases and V by 0 bases; bases with no gene match: 4. Germline values: CDR1 SGHDT, CDR2 YYEEEE. The DNA of the CDR3 is TGTGCCAGCAGCTTGGCCGGGACAGGGTTCTCTGGAAACACCATATATTTT. Amino acids: CASSLAGTGFSGNTIYF.

CDR3 in amino acids: CASSLDRLADGGFF. CDR3 nucleotide sequence: TGCGCCAGCAGCTTGGACCGACTAGCGGACGGGGGGTTCTTC. This chain joins TRBV5-1 and TRBJ2-1; 9 nucleotides match TRBD2. The CDR3 runs to 14 residues. J was trimmed by 15 bases and V by 0 bases; bases with no gene match: 10. Germline CDR1 reads SGHRS; CDR2 reads YFSETQ.

The chain employs TRBV4-3 and TRBJ1-1; D not resolved. Germline V gene lookup returns CDR1 LGHNA and CDR2 YSLEER. This CDR3 spans 13 amino acids. Trimming cost V 0 bases and J 5 bases, with 7 bases left between them. CDR3 bases: TGCGCCAGCAGCCAAGACAGGCTTACTGAAGCTTTCTTT. It yields the protein CASSQDRLTEAFF.

V usage is TRBV5-5 and J usage is TRBJ1-5, with 7 bases identical to TRBD1. Germline V gene lookup returns CDR1 SGHKS and CDR2 YYEKEE (reference sequence). The CDR3 spans 16 residues. The ends lost 3 bases at V and 1 base at J; junction bases unmatched: 7. The CDR3 region is CASSSLDRPSNQPQHF. The DNA of the CDR3 is TGTGCCAGCAGCTCCTTGGACAGGCCCAGCAATCAGCCCCAGCATTTT.

The chain is built from TRBV7-2 and TRBJ2-7; 10 bases align to TRBD2. Germline CDR1 SGHTA, CDR2 FQGNSA. The V gene end was trimmed by 6 bases and the J gene end by 6 bases; junction bases not matched to a gene: 11. The CDR3 runs 15 residues. The chain's CDR3 is CASRRAGGPSVEQYF. As DNA, the CDR3 is TGTGCCAGCAGAAGAGCGGGGGGGCCGTCGGTCGAGCAGTACTTC.

The chain recombines TRBV11-2 with TRBJ1-3; tentatively, D is TRBD1 (6 bases). CDR3 length: 15 residues. Per the germline V gene, CDR1 is SGHAT and CDR2 is FQNNGV. V was trimmed by 7 bases and J by 0 bases, leaving 13 bases between them. CDR3 coding DNA: TGTGCCAGCACGAGGGGGGGCCCCTCTGGAAACACCATATATTTT. This encodes CASTRGGPSGNTIYF. Full variable domain (missing parts from reference TRBV11-2 and TRBJ1-3): EAGVAQSPRYKIIEKRQSVAFWCNPISGHATLYWYQQILGQGPKLLIQFQNNGVVDDSQLPKDRFSAERLKGVDSTLKIQPAKLEDSAVYLCASTRGGPSGNTIYFGEGSWLTVV.

This clone has more than one count but fewer than ten. The chain recombines TRBV7-3 with TRBJ1-1; D unresolved. This CDR3 comprises 14 residues. CDR1 is SGHTA and CDR2 is FQGTGA in the germline V gene. Trimming stripped 5 bases from V and 1 base from J, with 11 bases between. The CDR3 nucleotides are TGTGCCAGCAGCCCCCCAGGAAGGAACACTGAAGCTTTCTTT. The encoded protein is CASSPPGRNTEAFF.

This clone has just one count. This chain joins TRBV7-3 and TRBJ2-3, with TRBD1 matching over 7 bases. The CDR3 is 15 residues long. J was trimmed by 2 bases and V by 3 bases; bases with no gene match: 5. CDR1 and CDR2 (germline): SGHTA, FQGTGA. The CDR3 coding sequence is TGTGCCAGCAGCTTGAGACAGGGACCCACAGATACGCAGTATTTT. It encodes CASSLRQGPTDTQYF. The variable domain in full, with the rest retrieved from reference TRBV7-3 and TRBJ2-3, is GAGVSQTPSNKVTEKGKYVELRCDPISGHTALYWYRQSLGQGPEFLIYFQGTGAADDSGLPNDRFFAVRPEGSVSTLKIQRTERGDSAVYLCASSLRQGPTDTQYFGPGTRLTVL.

This chain joins TRBV5-1 and TRBJ2-1; perhaps TRBD2 as D (6 bases). Germline loops: CDR1 SGHRS, CDR2 YFSETQ. This CDR3 spans 15 amino acids. V was pared by 2 bases and J by 7 bases, with 16 bases between. In DNA, the CDR3 is TGCGCCAGCAGCTTAGAGGGACTGGGTACGAATGAGCAGTTCTTC. Translated: CASSLEGLGTNEQFF.

This chain's CDR3 is CASSWGQADTQYF. The CDR3 coding sequence is TGTGCCAGCAGCTGGGGGCAGGCAGATACGCAGTATTTT. This sequence joins TRBV7-3 and TRBJ2-3; a weak D match, TRBD1 (6 bases). The CDR3 extends over 13 amino acids. Trimming shortened V by 4 bases and J by 4 bases, and 9 bases separated the two germline ends. Germline values: CDR1 SGHTA, CDR2 FQGTGA.

The rearrangement links TRBV6-5 to TRBJ2-1; D is undetermined. Trimming stripped 6 bases from V and 6 bases from J, with 12 bases between. This CDR3 contains 13 residues. Germline CDR1 MNHEY, CDR2 SVGAGI. The CDR3 bases are TGTGCCAGCAGCCCCCGTGCGGTCAATGAGCAGTTCTTC. The encoded protein is CASSPRAVNEQFF.

The sample holds one count of this clone. The chain carries TRBV9 and TRBJ2-1; 13 bases line up with TRBD2. The germline V gene has CDR1 SGDLS and CDR2 YYNGEE. The CDR3 has 17 amino acids. The V gene end was trimmed by 0 bases and the J gene end by 4 bases; junction bases not matched to a gene: 4. In DNA, the CDR3 is TGTGCCAGCAGCGTAGAGGGGGGACTAGCGGGGTACAATGAGCAGTTCTTC. Residues: CASSVEGGLAGYNEQFF.

The chain combines TRBV5-6 with TRBJ1-2; TRBD1 matches at 8 bases. Per the germline V gene, CDR1 is SGHDT and CDR2 is YYEEEE. V was clipped by 0 bases and J by 5 bases; unmatched bases: 3. This CDR3 has 14 residues. CDR3 nucleotide sequence: TGTGCCAGCAGCTTGGGACAGGGGTCGTATGGCTACACCTTC. As protein: CASSLGQGSYGYTF.